Listed below are T cell receptor beta chains from one sample, sequenced in a study of response to subunit inactivated influenza vaccine. One entry per CDR3 protein results from TCRdb running MiXCR on the RT-PCR reads. The profile shows about 170,000 distinct CDR3 sequences, about 11% of them singletons. The input for sequencing was CD8+ T cells sorted from PBMCs, taken around 25 months after vaccination. The source of these receptors is a man in his fifties or sixties who received an inactivated influenza vaccine. Both conserved end residues are part of each CDR3. D genes are given only for firm matches. Clone size appears in some rows only: once, few, many, or a class for an expanded clone.

TRBV19,TRBD1,NA,CASSIRDRALDTQYF
TRBV12-3/TRBV12-4,NA,NA,CASSFPPGVKGHEQFF
TRBV12-3/TRBV12-4,TRBD2,many,CASSGNVLAGGPSGSYEQYF
TRBV27,NA,few,CASSLTPWSYNEQFF
TRBV4-3,TRBD2,few,CASSQGGGFAETQYF
TRBV20-1,NA,few,CSARAGTTEQYF
TRBV5-1,TRBD1,few,CASSFYGQGLGYEQYF
TRBV19,NA,many,CATAVQQSSYEQYF
TRBV12-3/TRBV12-4,NA,many,CASLRGYTGELFF
TRBV28,NA,few,CASSLFVGGELFF
TRBV3-1,NA,many,CASSQEDRPSFYEQYF
TRBV4-2,TRBD2,many,CASSQASGGAVSYEQYF
TRBV20-1,NA,NA,CSARVPGDGYTF
TRBV6-1,TRBD1,NA,CASSGTGIYTGELFF
TRBV28,TRBD1,NA,CASSNRGRQETQYF
TRBV24-1,TRBD2,few,CATSDLGTSGVTGELFF
TRBV12-3/TRBV12-4,NA,NA,CASSWSDTQYF
TRBV11-2,TRBD1,NA,CAIPGQGYEQYF
TRBV11-2,NA,few,CASSLGISGANVLTF
TRBV30,NA,many,CAWSVEENTEAFF
TRBV7-2,NA,few,CASSLALSGGWRNSPLHF
TRBV25-1,NA,NA,CASIQGRELFF
TRBV4-1,TRBD2,NA,CASSQEPGLAGVYEQYF
TRBV7-9,TRBD1,few,CASSPGGTGGYTF
TRBV7-7,NA,few,CASSPAPGPQETQYF
TRBV4-1,TRBD2,many,CASSPYGTSPDTQYF
TRBV6-1,NA,few,CASTHLGAYGDEQYF
TRBV27,TRBD1,few,CASSLDRARKQYF
TRBV15,TRBD1,few,CATSSRQGPPDTQYF
TRBV3-1,TRBD2,many,CASSQEAWTSGVNTQYF
TRBV12-3/TRBV12-4,NA,few,CASSFDSRTDTQYF
TRBV6-1,TRBD2,NA,CATIGGGAGDTQYF
TRBV7-8,NA,few,CASSLGYRSNTGELFF
TRBV5-6,NA,many,CASSLEAGRPGELFF
TRBV4-3,NA,few,CASSQDVRAQETQYF
TRBV28,TRBD2,NA,CASSLLLAGGTDTQYF
TRBV2,TRBD2,NA,CASSGLAWGDEQFF